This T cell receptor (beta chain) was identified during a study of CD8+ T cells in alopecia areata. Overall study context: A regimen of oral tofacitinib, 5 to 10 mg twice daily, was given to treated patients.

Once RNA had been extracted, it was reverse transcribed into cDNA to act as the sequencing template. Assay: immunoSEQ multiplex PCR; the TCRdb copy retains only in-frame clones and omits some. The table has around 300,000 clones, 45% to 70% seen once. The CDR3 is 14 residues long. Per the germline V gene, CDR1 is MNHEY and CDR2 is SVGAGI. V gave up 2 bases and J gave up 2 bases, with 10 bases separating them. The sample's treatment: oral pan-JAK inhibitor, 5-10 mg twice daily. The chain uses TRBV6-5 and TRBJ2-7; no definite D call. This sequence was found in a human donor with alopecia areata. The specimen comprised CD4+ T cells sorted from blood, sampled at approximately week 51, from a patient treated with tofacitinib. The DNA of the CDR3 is TGTGCCAGCAGTTACCTGGGGTATACCTACGAGCAGTACTTC. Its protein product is CASSYLGYTYEQYF.